The clone carrying this T cell receptor (beta chain) has a single count. Its antigen is not known. Trimming took off 3 bases at V and 4 bases at J, with 12 bases between the two ends. The CDR3 sequence is 13 residues long. Looked up from germline, CDR1 is SQVTM and CDR2 is ANQGSEA. The data belong to a study of T cells in Graves' hyperthyroidism and ophthalmopathy. The investigators amplified TCR beta CDR3 regions from RNA transcripts. The study used the HTBI primer set for a first-round RT-PCR of the TCR CDR3. One entry per CDR3 protein, called by TCRdb with MiXCR from the multiplex PCR reads. The sample holds about 580,000 distinct CDR3 sequences, about half seen once. Overall study results and limits: Most thyroid clonotypes expanded above 0.001 were also detected in blood.

This sequence was found in a woman aged 18-35 years with Graves' hyperthyroidism. V is TRBV29-1 and J is TRBJ1-1, with D possibly matching TRBD1 (6 bases). The sequenced sample was peripheral blood or thyroid tissue (not recorded which). The CDR3 DNA reads as TGCAGCGTTGACGCCCCAGGGGCCACTGAAGCTTTCTTT. This translates into CSVDAPGATEAFF.